The next 15 T cell receptor beta chains were all read from a single sample in a study of OX40 agonist ivuxolimab in advanced cancers. The library was produced with the immunoSEQ multiplex PCR assay. TCRdb limited this immuneACCESS table to in-frame rearrangements with V and J called. A share of clones is missing; checked studies link under half to unresolved V genes, and the rest is unexplained. Here the sample has some 71,000 clones; approximately 91% occur a single time. The leading ten clones occupy roughly 14% of the sample. The specimen comprised CD4+ or CD8+ T cells sorted from blood, sampled in a trial of the OX40 agonist ivuxolimab. The receptor source for this set is an adult with an advanced solid tumor such as melanoma, head and neck, liver or kidney cancer.

The chain couples TRBV7-2 to TRBJ2-5; unclear D gene. Germline-derived CDR1 and CDR2 are SGHTA and FQGNSA. V lost 5 bases to trimming and J lost 5 bases, with 12 bases between them. This CDR3 has 13 residues. The DNA for the CDR3 is TGTGCCAGCAGCCCCCTGTCATATGAGACCCAGTACTTC. This codes for CASSPLSYETQYF.

V gene TRBV7-8 combines with J gene TRBJ2-2; weak D call: TRBD2 (5 bases). Trimming took off 0 bases at V and 5 bases at J, with 13 bases between the two ends. CDR1 SGHVS and CDR2 FQNEAQ come from the germline V gene. The CDR3 covers 16 residues. The CDR3 sequence: CASSLAGVSYTGELFF. The CDR3 DNA reads as TGTGCCAGCAGCTTAGCGGGAGTCAGCTATACCGGGGAGCTGTTTTTT.

V usage is TRBV10-2 and J usage is TRBJ2-3; 7 positions match TRBD2. The junction had 3 bases not matched to a gene; V was cut back by 0 bases and J by 0 bases. CDR3 length equals 16 residues. From germline, CDR1 is WSHSY and CDR2 SAAADI. In DNA form, the CDR3 reads TGCGCCAGCAGTGAGTCGACTAGCACCAGCACAGATACGCAGTATTTT. This translates into CASSESTSTSTDTQYF.

The J gene is TRBJ1-2, the V gene TRBV27, with no clear D. Germline V gene lookup returns CDR1 MNHEY and CDR2 SMNVEV (reference sequence). The CDR3 length is 13 residues. V was cut by 3 bases and J by 7 bases, with 12 bases left in between. The CDR3 region has the DNA TGTGCCAGCAGTTTTAATGAGGGTGGTGGCTACACCTTC. Amino acid sequence: CASSFNEGGGYTF.

This clone was seen a single time. The chain employs TRBV18 and TRBJ2-1, with 7 bases fitting TRBD2. V shed 0 bases and J 7 bases; nucleotides not matched to a gene: 0. The CDR3 is 13 residues long. Germline V gene sequence: CDR1 KGHSH, CDR2 LQKENI. The CDR3 loop is CASSPPGGNEQFF. As DNA, the CDR3 is TGTGCCAGCTCACCACCCGGGGGGAATGAGCAGTTCTTC.

The rearrangement links TRBV19 to TRBJ2-3; TRBD1 or TRBD2 may be the D gene (5 bases each). CDR3 length equals 16 residues. V was trimmed by 4 bases and J by 2 bases, leaving 16 bases between them. CDR1 LNHDA and CDR2 SQIVND come from the germline V gene (reference sequence). Here the CDR3 reads CASSTRDLLLTDTQYF. The CDR3 nucleotides read TGTGCCAGTAGTACCCGGGACCTTTTACTCACAGATACGCAGTATTTT.

The chain joins TRBV12-5 to TRBJ2-7, with D tentatively TRBD2 (6 bases). The CDR3 totals 14 residues. Germline CDR1 LGHNT, CDR2 FRNRAP. V lost 7 bases and J lost 2, with 15 bases in between. The CDR3 loop reads CASAAGNAAYEQYF. DNA of the CDR3: TGTGCTAGTGCGGCGGGGAATGCCGCCTACGAGCAGTACTTC.

J is TRBJ2-2 and V is TRBV7-9, with 10 nucleotides matching TRBD1. Germline CDR1 SEHNR, CDR2 FQNEAQ (reference sequence). CDR3 length: 19 residues. Unmatched junction bases numbered 13, after V lost 3 bases and J lost 3 bases. In DNA, the CDR3 is TGTGCCAGCAGCTTTTCTCCGGGACAGGGGACGATATACACCGGGGAGCTGTTTTTT. Its protein product is CASSFSPGQGTIYTGELFF.

The chain has TRBV5-4 and TRBJ2-7; TRBD2 matches at 8 bases. The CDR3 has 15 residues. V was clipped by 2 bases and J by 3 bases; unmatched bases: 7. Per the germline V gene, CDR1 is SGHNT and CDR2 is YYREEE (reference sequence). CDR3 residues: CASSFHTSGNYEQYF. The CDR3 DNA follows: TGTGCCAGCAGCTTCCATACTAGCGGAAACTACGAGCAGTACTTC. The complete variable domain, with remaining parts taken from reference TRBV5-4 and TRBJ2-7, reads ETGVTQSPTHLIKTRGQQVTLRCSSQSGHNTVSWYQQALGQGPQFIFQYYREEENGRGNFPPRFSGLQFPNYSSELNVNALELDDSALYLCASSFHTSGNYEQYFGPGTRLTVT.

The chain has TRBV30 and TRBJ1-6; no clear D. This CDR3 has 16 residues. Per the germline V gene, CDR1 is GTSNPN and CDR2 is SVGIG (reference sequence). Trimming removed 3 bases at V and 12 bases at J, with 24 bases between. CDR3 DNA: TGTGCCTGGAGGTCAGATTTAGAGGGATACCAAGGACCCCTCCACTTT. This translates into CAWRSDLEGYQGPLHF. Supplemented by reference TRBV30 and TRBJ1-6, the full variable domain reads SQTIHQWPATLVQPVGSPLSLECTVEGTSNPNLYWYRQAAGRGLQLLFYSVGIGQISSEVPQNLSASRPQDRQFILSSKKLLLSDSGFYLCAWRSDLEGYQGPLHFGNGTRLTVT.

The V call is TRBV7-6, the J call TRBJ2-1; 8 bases agree with TRBD1. The ends lost 1 base at V and 8 bases at J; junction bases unmatched: 4. Germline CDR1 is SGHVS and CDR2 is FNYEAQ. CDR3 length: 14 residues. The DNA for the CDR3 is TGTGCCAGCAGCTTAGAGGACAGGGATCATGAGCAGTTCTTC. It encodes CASSLEDRDHEQFF.

The chain links TRBV5-6 to TRBJ2-6; D unresolved. Per the germline V gene, CDR1 is SGHDT and CDR2 is YYEEEE. Trimming took 3 bases from V and 0 from J, leaving 13 bases between them. There are 17 residues in the CDR3. CDR3 sequence reads: CASSSVGSISGANVLTF. The CDR3 DNA is TGTGCCAGCAGCTCGGTAGGGTCAATCTCTGGGGCCAACGTCCTGACTTTC.

This sequence joins TRBV21-1 and TRBJ2-7. TRBV21-1 is listed as a pseudogene. The CDR3 has 16 amino acids. The CDR3 here is CASSKGRRLGYYEQYF. In DNA form, the CDR3 reads TGTGCCAGCAGCAAAGGTCGCAGGTTGGGATACTACGAGCAGTACTTC.

This sequence joins TRBV9 and TRBJ2-7; 8 nucleotides agree with TRBD1. V shed 4 bases and J 0 bases; nucleotides not matched to a gene: 9. This CDR3 contains 16 residues. In germline, CDR1 is SGDLS, CDR2 YYNGEE. This chain's CDR3 is CASSIEPGQASYEQYF. The CDR3, as DNA: TGTGCCAGCAGCATAGAACCGGGACAGGCCTCCTACGAGCAGTACTTC.

The chain joins TRBV11-1 to TRBJ1-2, with unresolved D. Deletions cut 2 bases from V and 7 bases from J, with 17 bases between. This CDR3 comprises 15 residues. The germline V gene has CDR1 SGHAT and CDR2 FQDESV (reference sequence). The CDR3 here is CASSLFEEEVGGYTF. CDR3 nucleotides: TGTGCCAGCAGCTTATTCGAGGAGGAAGTGGGTGGCTACACCTTC.